A single sample gave rise to the 25 T cell receptor beta chains below, sequenced in a study of beta chain features in type 1 diabetes. Isolated RNA was reverse transcribed in full, so expressed TCRB transcripts were sequenced. Libraries were prepared by immunoSEQ multiplex PCR; TCRdb keeps only in-frame clonotypes and omits some of them. Here the sample spans around 340,000 clones, 8% being singletons. The material sequenced was central memory CD4+ T cells from blood. These receptors were taken from a woman aged 18-35 years in good health.

This clone was detected only a few times. The chain joins TRBV28 to TRBJ2-3, with TRBD2 matching 7 bases. Per the germline V gene, CDR1 is MDHEN and CDR2 is SYDVKM. V trimming: 6 bases; J trimming: 14 bases; junction bases outside the gene matches: 14. CDR3 length: 13 amino acids. The CDR3 reads CASRTTLGLIGYF. CDR3 nucleotide sequence: TGTGCCAGCAGAACAACGCTGGGACTAATTGGGTATTTT.

This clone was seen a handful of times. The chain joins TRBV7-2 to TRBJ2-1; D remains ambiguous. This CDR3 is 13 amino acids long. Germline assignment: CDR1 SGHTA and CDR2 FQGNSA. V was shortened by 5 bases and J by 10 bases, with 15 bases between the two germline ends. CDR3 amino acids: CASSTLARLEQFF. In nucleotides, the CDR3 is TGTGCCAGCAGCACACTCGCCCGCTTAGAGCAGTTCTTC. Complete variable domain (other parts from reference TRBV7-2 and TRBJ2-1): GAGVSQSPSNKVTEKGKDVELRCDPISGHTALYWYRQSLGQGLEFLIYFQGNSAPDKSGLPSDRFSAERTGGSVSTLTIQRTQQEDSAVYLCASSTLARLEQFFGPGTRLTVL.

This clone was recorded a few times. V is TRBV28 and J is TRBJ1-3; unclear D gene. CDR1 and CDR2 (germline): MDHEN, SYDVKM. The CDR3 extends over 16 amino acids. Trimming took off 6 bases at V and 0 bases at J, with 15 bases between the two ends. This CDR3 reads CASRRGRANSGNTIYF. DNA of the CDR3: TGTGCCAGCAGACGAGGGAGAGCCAACTCTGGAAACACCATATATTTT. The full variable domain, rest sourced from reference TRBV28 and TRBJ1-3, is DVKVTQSSRYLVKRTGEKVFLECVQDMDHENMFWYRQDPGLGLRLIYFSYDVKMKEKGDIPEGYSVSREKKERFSLILESASTNQTSMYLCASRRGRANSGNTIYFGEGSWLTVV.

This clone occurred many times. This rearrangement joins TRBV5-1 to TRBJ2-7, with D possibly TRBD2 on 6 matching bases. V was shortened by 4 bases and J by 0 bases, with 14 bases between the two germline ends. The length of the CDR3 is 15 residues. CDR1 and CDR2 (germline): SGHRS, YFSETQ. Here the CDR3 reads CASSPESSASYEQYF. The DNA of the CDR3 is TGCGCCAGCAGCCCGGAGTCTAGCGCCTCCTACGAGCAGTACTTC. Using reference TRBV5-1 and TRBJ2-7 for the parts outside the CDR3, the full variable domain is KAGVTQTPRYLIKTRGQQVTLSCSPISGHRSVSWYQQTPGQGLQFLFEYFSETQRNKGNFPGRFSGRQFSNSRSEMNVSTLELGDSALYLCASSPESSASYEQYFGPGTRLTVT.

In this sample, this clone turned up many times. CDR3 protein: CASSASDTQYF. The CDR3 nucleotides read TGTGCCAGCAGTGCGAGCGATACGCAGTATTTT. The chain combines TRBV7-9 with TRBJ2-3, with D hard to call. Germline values: CDR1 SEHNR, CDR2 FQNEAQ (reference sequence). CDR3 size: 11 residues. V gave up 6 bases and J gave up 6 bases, with 7 bases separating them.

This clone showed up just a few times. The chain combines TRBV28 with TRBJ2-1; 9 bases map to TRBD2. Germline assignment: CDR1 MDHEN and CDR2 SYDVKM. This CDR3 comprises 15 residues. J gave up 3 bases and V 6 bases, and 6 bases lay outside the gene matches. The CDR3 DNA reads TGTGCCAGCAGCGCTACTAGCGGGCGCTACAATGAGCAGTTCTTC. Its translation is CASSATSGRYNEQFF.

This sequence joins TRBV27 and TRBJ2-1; D is tentatively TRBD1 or TRBD2 (5 bases each). With 4 bases removed from V and 10 bases from J, the gap between germline ends came to 20 bases. This CDR3 has 15 amino acids. CDR1 is MNHEY and CDR2 is SMNVEV in the germline V gene (reference sequence). Here the CDR3 DNA reads TGTGCCAGCAGTTCGACCCGGGACGGATACCGGGAGCAGTTCTTC. Amino acids: CASSSTRDGYREQFF.

V is TRBV7-2 and J is TRBJ2-1; D is undetermined. Germline CDR1 and CDR2: SGHTA and FQGNSA. CDR3 length: 12 amino acids. Trimming removed 5 bases from V and 9 bases from J, with 11 bases in between. CDR3 nucleotide sequence: TGTGCCAGCAGCCCTCAGCCCCCTGAGCAGTTCTTC. Translating it yields CASSPQPPEQFF.

This rearrangement joins TRBV28 to TRBJ1-1; D is uncertain. The germline CDR1 and CDR2 sequences are MDHEN and SYDVKM. V lost 2 bases and J lost 0, with 4 bases in between. This CDR3 has 13 amino acids. CDR3 nucleotides: TGTGCCAGCAGTTTACCGATGAACACTGAAGCTTTCTTT. As protein: CASSLPMNTEAFF. Drawing the rest from reference TRBV28 and TRBJ1-1, the complete variable domain is DVKVTQSSRYLVKRTGEKVFLECVQDMDHENMFWYRQDPGLGLRLIYFSYDVKMKEKGDIPEGYSVSREKKERFSLILESASTNQTSMYLCASSLPMNTEAFFGQGTRLTVV.

The chain is built from TRBV27 and TRBJ2-7, with a weak D call TRBD1 (6 bases). The CDR3 is 15 residues long. Trimming took 6 bases from V and 2 from J, leaving 17 bases between them. CDR1 is MNHEY, CDR2 SMNVEV, per germline (reference sequence). As DNA, the CDR3 is TGTGCCAGCAGCCCCCGGCACAGGGCCGCCTACGAGCAGTACTTC. It yields the protein CASSPRHRAAYEQYF.

This chain connects TRBV28 to TRBJ1-1, with a possible D match to TRBD1 (5 bases). V lost 7 bases and J 0 bases, leaving 15 bases between the germline ends. Germline V CDR1 and CDR2: MDHEN, SYDVKM. This CDR3 comprises 15 residues. The CDR3 reads CASTPPGLMNTEAFF. CDR3 coding DNA: TGTGCCAGCACTCCGCCGGGACTCATGAACACTGAAGCTTTCTTT. The entire variable domain, with the rest obtained from reference TRBV28 and TRBJ1-1, is as follows: DVKVTQSSRYLVKRTGEKVFLECVQDMDHENMFWYRQDPGLGLRLIYFSYDVKMKEKGDIPEGYSVSREKKERFSLILESASTNQTSMYLCASTPPGLMNTEAFFGQGTRLTVV.

The chain couples TRBV9 to TRBJ1-2; D is perhaps TRBD1 (6 bases). The CDR3 covers 17 residues. Trimming cost V 0 bases and J 3 bases, with 18 bases left between them. Germline CDR1 SGDLS, CDR2 YYNGEE. In DNA form, the CDR3 reads TGTGCCAGCAGCGTAGCTACGACAGGCCGCGGCTACTATGGCTACACCTTC. Encoded protein: CASSVATTGRGYYGYTF.

This clone was seen only a few times. This chain connects TRBV9 to TRBJ2-7, with D perhaps assigned TRBD1 or TRBD2 (5 bases each). The CDR3 runs 15 residues. Germline V CDR1 and CDR2: SGDLS, YYNGEE. V lost 4 bases to trimming and J lost 0 bases, with 14 bases between them. The CDR3 coding sequence is TGTGCCAGCAGCCCAGGCCCAGGGAGCTCCTACGAGCAGTACTTC. Translated: CASSPGPGSSYEQYF.

The V gene is TRBV7-9, the J gene TRBJ1-4, with 8 positions matching TRBD1. Germline CDR1 is SEHNR and CDR2 is FQNEAQ (reference sequence). CDR3 length: 14 amino acids. J was trimmed by 0 bases and V by 8 bases; bases with no gene match: 2. This CDR3 is CASGQGTTNEKLFF. CDR3 DNA sequence: TGTGCCAGCGGACAGGGCACAACTAATGAAAAACTGTTTTTT.

This chain connects TRBV11-3 to TRBJ2-7; D is perhaps TRBD1 (5 bases). V was pared by 10 bases and J by 1 base, with 14 bases between. Germline V gene sequence: CDR1 SGHNT, CDR2 YENEEA. CDR3 length: 13 residues. The CDR3 DNA reads TGTGCCAATACTACGACAGAGTCCTACGAGCAGTACTTC. This gives the protein CANTTTESYEQYF.

This clone showed up just a few times. The rearrangement links TRBV28 to TRBJ2-3, with D perhaps TRBD1 (6 bases). The CDR3 is 17 amino acids. Trimming pared 3 bases from V and 0 bases from J, leaving 16 bases between. Germline CDR1 reads MDHEN; CDR2 reads SYDVKM. CDR3 protein: CASSFTTTTGSTDTQYF. As DNA, the CDR3 is TGTGCCAGCAGTTTCACGACAACGACAGGAAGCACAGATACGCAGTATTTT.

The V call is TRBV15, the J call TRBJ2-3; 12 bases match TRBD2. CDR3 length: 18 residues. The germline CDR1 and CDR2 sequences are LNHNV and YYDKDF (reference sequence). V shed 1 base and J 0 bases; nucleotides not matched to a gene: 5. The CDR3 here is CATSRGLAGVSSTDTQYF. In DNA form, the CDR3 reads TGTGCCACCAGCAGAGGACTAGCGGGAGTTTCGAGCACAGATACGCAGTATTTT.

This clone was seen more than once but under ten times. The chain links TRBV18 to TRBJ2-7; tentative D call: TRBD2 (6 bases). This CDR3 is built from 14 residues. The germline gives CDR1 KGHSH, CDR2 LQKENI. Deletions cut 3 bases from V and 2 bases from J, with 11 bases between. The DNA of the CDR3 is TGTGCCAGCTCACCTAGCGGAGGCCCCTACGAGCAGTACTTC. It codes for CASSPSGGPYEQYF.

This clone has a handful of counts. V usage is TRBV29-1 and J usage is TRBJ1-4, with a weak D call TRBD1 (5 bases). The germline CDR1 and CDR2 sequences are SQVTM and ANQGSEA. V dropped 6 bases and J dropped 7 bases, with 15 bases sitting between them. The CDR3 is 13 residues long. The CDR3 bases are TGCAGCGTGATCCGGGACCCAGGTGAAAAACTGTTTTTT. Encoded protein: CSVIRDPGEKLFF. The entire variable domain, with the rest obtained from reference TRBV29-1 and TRBJ1-4, is as follows: SAVISQKPSRDICQRGTSLTIQCQVDSQVTMMFWYRQQPGQSLTLIATANQGSEATYESGFVIDKFPISRPNLTFSTLTVSNMSPEDSSIYLCSVIRDPGEKLFFGSGTQLSVL.

As regards this clone: Other nucleotide sequences in the sample specify the same CDR3. The CDR3 DNA sequence: TGTGCCAGCAGCTTCGGGGGGGCAGATACGCAGTATTTT. This encodes CASSFGGADTQYF. This chain uses TRBV7-9 with TRBJ2-3, with 8 positions matching TRBD2. Germline loops: CDR1 SEHNR, CDR2 FQNEAQ (reference sequence). CDR3 size: 13 residues. Germline trimming cut 3 bases from V and 4 bases from J; bases unmatched to any gene: 0.

This clone was seen only a few times. V and J are TRBV6-4 and TRBJ1-5; maybe TRBD1 (6 bases). CDR3 size: 13 residues. The germline CDR1 and CDR2 sequences are MRHNA and SNTAGT. V dropped 4 bases and J dropped 5 bases, with 9 bases sitting between them. The CDR3 DNA follows: TGTGCCAGCAGTGTTTACAGGGATCAGCCCCAGCATTTT. Amino acid sequence: CASSVYRDQPQHF.

The DNA for the CDR3 is TGTGCCAGCAGCACATCGGTGAGGGAGCAGTACTTC. Its translation is CASSTSVREQYF. V gene TRBV6-5 combines with J gene TRBJ2-7, with D unclear. V shed 6 bases and J shed 7 bases, with 13 bases lying between them. Per germline, CDR1 MNHEY and CDR2 SVGAGI. The CDR3 is 12 amino acids.

This clone was found a few times. The rearrangement joins TRBV7-3 to TRBJ2-5, with 12 nucleotides matching TRBD1. This CDR3 spans 16 amino acids. Germline V gene data show CDR1 as SGHTA and CDR2 as FQGTGA. The V and J ends lost 6 bases and 4 bases, in that order; junction bases with no gene match: 9. The CDR3 reads CASSLTGQGARETQYF. The DNA for the CDR3 is TGTGCCAGCAGTCTAACGGGACAGGGGGCCCGAGAGACCCAGTACTTC.

The CDR3 loop is CATDRGAGTEAFF. CDR3 bases: TGTGCCACCGACAGGGGCGCGGGGACTGAAGCTTTCTTT. This chain uses TRBV2 with TRBJ1-1; 8 bases are shared with TRBD1. From germline, CDR1 is SNHLY and CDR2 FYNNEI. The CDR3 totals 13 residues. V lost 10 bases, J lost 5 bases, and 9 bases stayed unmatched.

The V and J genes are TRBV28 and TRBJ1-1; maybe TRBD1 (5 bases). CDR3 length: 13 residues. Trimming removed 4 bases at V and 2 bases at J, with 8 bases between. CDR1 is MDHEN, CDR2 SYDVKM, per germline. The CDR3 loop is CASSWGINTEAFF. The CDR3 nucleotides are TGTGCCAGCAGTTGGGGGATAAACACTGAAGCTTTCTTT. The whole variable domain, filled in from reference TRBV28 and TRBJ1-1, reads DVKVTQSSRYLVKRTGEKVFLECVQDMDHENMFWYRQDPGLGLRLIYFSYDVKMKEKGDIPEGYSVSREKKERFSLILESASTNQTSMYLCASSWGINTEAFFGQGTRLTVV.